This TCR beta chain was documented in a study of blood T cell repertoires in COVID-19. Cohort 3 donors counted as recovered after two negative PCRs, clearance, or resolved symptoms. Sequencing used immunoSEQ multiplex PCR; TCRdb keeps in-frame clones, though not all of them. The data contain around 140,000 clones, 87% of them singletons. Trimming took 3 bases from V and 5 from J; bases not matched to a gene: 18. CDR3 length: 18 amino acids. Germline V gene data show CDR1 as SGDLS and CDR2 as YYNGEE. The V and J genes are TRBV9 and TRBJ2-5, with TRBD2 matching over 8 bases. This receptor was identified in a man aged 60-69 years who had recovered from COVID-19. Sequencing input: PBMCs or T cells enriched from blood (not recorded which). The CDR3, as DNA: TGTGCCAGCAGCGGAGCCGGGAGGGCCCCGTTAGGTATCGAGACCCAGTACTTC. This translates into CASSGAGRAPLGIETQYF.